This T cell receptor beta chain appears in the sequencing data of a study of prognosis after radiotherapy for stage I lung cancer. Whole-study findings and limits: As reported, TRBV and TRBJ gene usage differed between patients who had metastases and those who did not.

From genomic DNA, TCR beta CDR3 was amplified by two-round multiplex PCR. Each TRBV and TRBJ gene had its own primer in the first PCR round. Via MiXCR, TCRdb re-called the multiplex PCR reads, giving one row per CDR3 protein. Altogether about 51,000 distinct CDR3 sequences are present, under 45% being singletons, with the ten largest covering 8% to 9.5%. All patients, having had no prior chemotherapy, radiotherapy or other malignancies, were node-negative on CT and PET/CT. Two time points each involved a draw of approximately 6.4 milliliters of peripheral blood. This clonotype was counted ten times or more. Its antigen is unknown. CDR1 and CDR2 from the germline V gene are SGHNT and YYREEE (reference sequence). V was pared by 3 bases and J by 9 bases, with 16 bases between. The CDR3 extends over 14 amino acids.

This clonotype was sampled from a donor of 50 years or more with non-small cell lung cancer. This sample comprised PBMCs, obtained before or after stereotactic body radiation therapy (not recorded which). J is TRBJ1-5 and V is TRBV5-4; D is unresolved. DNA of the CDR3: TGTGCCAGCAGCTATCGACGGGAATTTTGGCCCCAGCATTTT. This translates into CASSYRREFWPQHF.